The subject of this entry is one TCR beta chain. No antigen is known for it. This sample stems from a study of Ad26.COV2.S vaccination and SARS-CoV-2 variants. On the study more broadly: The vaccine Ad26.COV2.S was put into the muscle once, or twice with 56 days between. Findings of the study overall: Vaccinated and placebo-treated recipients had similar non-spike TCR breadth. Spike-specific TCR breadth was greater in vaccine than placebo recipients.

Treatment denoted: some 20 received Ad26.COV2.S at low or high dose, single or two shots; about 5 received placebo; per-sample allocation not given. All samples were drawn on day 63, counting from the first vaccine or placebo injection. Profiling relied on immunoSEQ multiplex PCR, and the TCRdb table lists in-frame clones only, not all of them. The sample records about 440,000 clones, 90% being singletons. With V trimmed by 2 bases and J by 6 bases, 5 bases remained unmatched. Looked up from germline, CDR1 is MNHNS and CDR2 is SASEGT. The CDR3 spans 15 residues. The material was peripheral blood, obtained in a trial of Ad26.COV2.S vaccine versus placebo. The TCR was taken from a person aged 18-60 years who received the Ad26.COV2.S COVID-19 vaccine or a placebo. The V call is TRBV6-1, the J call TRBJ1-5; the match to TRBD1 covers 9 bases. The CDR3 spells CASSELTGGVQPQHF. The CDR3 region has the DNA TGTGCCAGCAGTGAACTTACAGGGGGCGTTCAGCCCCAGCATTTT.